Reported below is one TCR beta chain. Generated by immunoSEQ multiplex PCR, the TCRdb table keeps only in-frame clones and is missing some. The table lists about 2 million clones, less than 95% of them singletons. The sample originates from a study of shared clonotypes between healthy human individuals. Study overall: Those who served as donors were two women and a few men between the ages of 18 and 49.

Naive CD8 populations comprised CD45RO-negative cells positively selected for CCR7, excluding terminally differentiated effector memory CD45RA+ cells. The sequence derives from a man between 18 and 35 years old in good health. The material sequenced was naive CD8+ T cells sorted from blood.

The CDR3 region has the DNA TGTGCCAGCAGCGCCGTGGCAGGGGGCTATGGCTACACCTTC. This translates into CASSAVAGGYGYTF. J is TRBJ1-2 and V is TRBV27; the match to TRBD1 covers 7 bases. The germline V gene encodes CDR1 MNHEY and CDR2 SMNVEV (reference sequence). CDR3 length equals 14 residues. J gave up 4 bases and V 6 bases, and 8 bases lay outside the gene matches.